The T cell receptor (beta chain) described here comes from a study of CD8+ T cells in alopecia areata. Reverse transcription of extracted RNA yielded cDNA, which provided the sequencing template. The repertoire was sequenced with immunoSEQ multiplex PCR; TCRdb's copy has only in-frame clones and lacks some. In the table there are around 97,000 clones, 55% of which are singletons. There are 12 residues in the CDR3. CDR1 is GTSNPN and CDR2 is SVGIG in the germline V gene (reference sequence). The J segment lost 8 bases and the V segment lost 5 bases, leaving 1 base of the junction unmatched. The chain carries TRBV30 and TRBJ1-6, with 9 bases fitting TRBD1. Sequences were obtained from CD4+ T cells sorted from blood. This TCR came from a human donor in good health. CDR3 sequence (DNA): TGTGCCTGGGGGGACAGGGATTCACCCCTCCACTTT. Translated, it gives CAWGDRDSPLHF.